The source of this T cell receptor (beta chain) is a study of blood T cell repertoires in COVID-19. In the source study's methods: Scientists estimated how many nucleated cells there were by amplifying reference gene primers. Profiling relied on immunoSEQ multiplex PCR, and the TCRdb table lists in-frame clones only, not all of them. V, J and clone size reflect that table, while D and trimming were determined from the DNA. The sample yields 200,000 to 250,000 clones, 75% to 85% seen once. Enrollment of patients from Seattle took place during active infection, with longitudinal follow-up. Trimming removed 10 bases from V and 0 bases from J, with 18 bases in between. CDR1 and CDR2 from the germline V gene are MNHEY and SVGAGI. This CDR3 comprises 15 residues.

The sample consisted of peripheral blood. The receptor's source is a woman between 25 and 40 years old with COVID-19, enrolled during active disease. V gene TRBV6-5 combines with J gene TRBJ1-1; D gene unclear. CDR3: CATLRLLPVNTEAFF. CDR3 in DNA: TGTGCCACCTTACGCCTCCTCCCGGTGAACACTGAAGCTTTCTTT.